This T cell receptor (beta chain) appears in the sequencing data of a study of T-cell memory formation after mild COVID-19. In TCRdb, the 5' RACE reads were re-called with MiXCR into one record per CDR3 protein. The sample has tens of thousands of distinct CDR3 sequences; less than 15% are singletons. This CDR3 has 12 amino acids. Per the germline V gene, CDR1 is SQVTM and CDR2 is ANQGSEA. V lost 3 bases, J lost 6 bases, and 4 bases stayed unmatched. The rearrangement uses TRBV29-1 and TRBJ1-2; TRBD1 aligns across 7 bases. The sample taken for sequencing was PBMCs or a T cell subset sorted from them (not recorded which). This clonotype was obtained from a man younger than 35 who had mild COVID-19 (a few samples of this study predate the infection). Cell type and time point are not known. The CDR3 region has the DNA TGCAGCGTTGATGGGCAGGGGGATGGCTACACCTTC. Protein sequence: CSVDGQGDGYTF.